A selection of T cell receptor beta chains follows, all from one sample in a study of T cell responses to AZD1222 COVID-19 vaccine. Data came from immunoSEQ multiplex PCR; TCRdb stores just in-frame clones and leaves some out. The table has fewer than 200,000 clones, 88% seen once. The sample in question was peripheral blood, obtained on day 0 of AZD1222 vaccination. These receptors were obtained from an adult in good health. Both conserved end residues are part of each CDR3. Fields, in order: clone size, D gene, J gene, V gene, CDR3 protein, CDR3 DNA. D genes are given only for firm matches. Only part of the rows carry a size: once, few, many, or a class if the clone is expanded.

clone size: once; D gene: -; J gene: TRBJ2-7; V gene: TRBV6-6; CDR3 protein: CASSYSGTSYEQYF; CDR3 DNA: TGTGCCAGCAGTTACTCAGGCACCTCCTACGAGCAGTACTTC
clone size: -; D gene: -; J gene: TRBJ2-7; V gene: TRBV15; CDR3 protein: CATSKPGPRGEQYF; CDR3 DNA: TGTGCCACCAGCAAACCTGGTCCACGCGGCGAGCAGTACTTC
clone size: -; D gene: TRBD1; J gene: TRBJ1-2; V gene: TRBV6-5; CDR3 protein: CASRRGSGGLRCTF; CDR3 DNA: TGTGCCAGCAGAAGGGGATCAGGGGGCCTCCGGTGCACCTTC
clone size: -; D gene: -; J gene: TRBJ2-7; V gene: TRBV6-5; CDR3 protein: CASSYGGPYEQYF; CDR3 DNA: TGTGCCAGCAGTTACGGTGGGCCCTACGAGCAGTACTTC
clone size: -; D gene: -; J gene: TRBJ2-1; V gene: TRBV6-6; CDR3 protein: CASSFSGTNEQFF; CDR3 DNA: TGTGCCAGCAGTTTCTCCGGGACTAATGAGCAGTTCTTC
clone size: few; D gene: -; J gene: TRBJ1-5; V gene: TRBV19; CDR3 protein: CASSIGGQGWGNQPQHF; CDR3 DNA: TGTGCCAGTAGTATAGGTGGGCAGGGCTGGGGCAATCAGCCCCAGCATTTT
clone size: -; D gene: -; J gene: TRBJ1-6; V gene: TRBV9; CDR3 protein: CASSVATATGYNSPLHF; CDR3 DNA: TGTGCCAGCAGCGTAGCTACAGCGACAGGCTATAATTCACCCCTCCACTTT
clone size: -; D gene: -; J gene: TRBJ1-2; V gene: TRBV13; CDR3 protein: CASSLEAAGYTF; CDR3 DNA: TGTGCCAGCAGCTTAGAGGCAGCTGGCTACACCTTC
clone size: few; D gene: TRBD2; J gene: TRBJ2-7; V gene: TRBV28; CDR3 protein: CASRGLAYEQYF; CDR3 DNA: TGTGCCAGCAGAGGACTAGCCTACGAGCAGTACTTC
clone size: -; D gene: -; J gene: TRBJ1-4; V gene: TRBV4-3; CDR3 protein: CASSQEGNGKEIF; CDR3 DNA: TGCGCCAGCAGCCAAGAGGGCAACGGGAAGGAGATTTTT
clone size: -; D gene: TRBD1; J gene: TRBJ1-5; V gene: TRBV2; CDR3 protein: CASSEARDRGPVNQPQHF; CDR3 DNA: TGTGCCAGCAGTGAAGCCAGGGACAGGGGGCCGGTCAATCAGCCCCAGCATTTT
clone size: -; D gene: -; J gene: TRBJ2-6; V gene: TRBV5-6; CDR3 protein: CASSSGANVLTF; CDR3 DNA: TGTGCCAGCAGCTCTGGGGCCAACGTCCTGACTTTC
clone size: -; D gene: TRBD1; J gene: TRBJ1-2; V gene: TRBV19; CDR3 protein: CASSITGGGYTF; CDR3 DNA: TGTGCCAGTAGTATAACAGGGGGAGGCTACACCTTC
clone size: once; D gene: -; J gene: TRBJ2-7; V gene: TRBV27; CDR3 protein: CASSLWGAGYEQYF; CDR3 DNA: TGTGCCAGCAGTTTATGGGGGGCCGGGTACGAGCAGTACTTC